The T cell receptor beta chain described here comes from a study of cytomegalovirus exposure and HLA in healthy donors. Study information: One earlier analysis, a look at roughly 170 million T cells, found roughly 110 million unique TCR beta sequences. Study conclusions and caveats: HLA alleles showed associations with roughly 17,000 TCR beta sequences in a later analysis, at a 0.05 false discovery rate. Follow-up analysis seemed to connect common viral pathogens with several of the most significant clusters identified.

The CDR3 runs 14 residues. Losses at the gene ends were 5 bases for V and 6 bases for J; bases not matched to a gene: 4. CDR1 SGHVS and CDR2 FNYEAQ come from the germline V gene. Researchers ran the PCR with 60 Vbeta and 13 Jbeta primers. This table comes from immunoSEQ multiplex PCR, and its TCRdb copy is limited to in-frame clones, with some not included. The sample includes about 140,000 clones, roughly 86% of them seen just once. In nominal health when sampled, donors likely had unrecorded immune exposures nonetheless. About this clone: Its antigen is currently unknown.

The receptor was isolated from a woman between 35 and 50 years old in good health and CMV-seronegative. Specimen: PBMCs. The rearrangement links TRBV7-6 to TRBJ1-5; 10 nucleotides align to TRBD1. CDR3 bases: TGTGCCAGCAGCCCGACAGGGGGCGGTCAGCCCCAGCATTTT. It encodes CASSPTGGGQPQHF.